The clone carrying this T cell receptor (beta chain) has just one count. The CDR3 has 15 amino acids. Germline CDR1 reads MGHRA; CDR2 reads YSYEKL. V was trimmed by 1 base and J by 7 bases, leaving 14 bases between them. The sample originates from a study of T cell changes during pregnancy in multiple sclerosis. Profiling relied on immunoSEQ multiplex PCR, and the TCRdb table lists in-frame clones only, not all of them. The sample lists approximately 93,000 clones; 75% to 95% were seen once. The chain combines TRBV4-1 with TRBJ2-1; D might be TRBD2 (6 bases). The starting material was peripheral blood, obtained before pregnancy. The source is a female donor with multiple sclerosis, enrolled in a pregnancy study. CDR3 bases: TGCGCCAGCAGCCAAGCGCCGGGAGATTGGAATGAGCAGTTCTTC. Translated: CASSQAPGDWNEQFF.